The clone carrying this T cell receptor (beta chain) has a handful of counts. Looked up from germline, CDR1 is GTSNPN and CDR2 is SVGIG (reference sequence). The CDR3 consists of 13 residues. Trimming took off 4 bases at V and 1 base at J, with 10 bases between the two ends. These data come from a study of T cells after yellow fever vaccination. TCRdb ran MiXCR on the 5' RACE reads and lists one entry per CDR3 protein. The table lists about 360,000 distinct CDR3 sequences, around 6.4% of them singletons, with approximately 15% in the top ten. This clonotype originated in a man between 25 and 39 years old who received the YFV17D yellow fever vaccine. The rearrangement uses TRBV30 and TRBJ1-1; D is ambiguous. This material consisted of PBMCs, taken 5 days after the yellow fever booster vaccination. In nucleotides, the CDR3 is TGTGCCTGGACCTTGGCAGCGAACACTGAAGCTTTCTTT. Translation gives CAWTLAANTEAFF.